This entry lists 31 T cell receptor beta chains sequenced from one sample in a study of identical twins. Each CDR3 protein gets one entry after TCRdb re-called the 5' RACE reads with MiXCR. The sample shows hundreds of thousands of distinct CDR3 sequences, 7% to 7.5% of them seen only once. These sequences were also reported in another study, on yellow fever vaccine responses in identical twins.

Specimen: PBMCs. The source of these receptors is a woman under 30 in good health.

There are many counts of this clonotype. The rearrangement joins TRBV5-1 to TRBJ2-3; D remains ambiguous. V was cut by 2 bases and J by 5 bases, with 15 bases left in between. The CDR3 is 15 residues long. Germline V gives CDR1 SGHRS, CDR2 YFSETQ. The CDR3 loop is CASSFGDLKQDTQYF. CDR3 sequence (DNA): TGCGCCAGCAGCTTCGGTGACTTAAAACAAGATACGCAGTATTTT.

This clonotype was detected a few times. This sequence joins TRBV10-3 and TRBJ1-5; 7 bases are a match to TRBD1. The CDR3 runs to 15 residues. The germline gives CDR1 ENHRY, CDR2 SYGVKD. Unmatched junction bases numbered 1, after V lost 2 bases and J lost 0 bases. The DNA of the CDR3 is TGTGCCATCAGTGAGGGACAGGCTAGCAATCAGCCCCAGCATTTT. It yields the protein CAISEGQASNQPQHF.

Many counts were recorded for this clonotype. V and J are TRBV6-1 and TRBJ1-2, with a possible D match to TRBD1 (6 bases). In germline, CDR1 is MNHNS, CDR2 SASEGT. CDR3 size: 14 residues. Trimming removed 5 bases at V and 4 bases at J, with 14 bases between. CDR3 coding DNA: TGTGCCAGCAGTCCAACAGGGACTTTCTATGGCTACACCTTC. The encoded protein is CASSPTGTFYGYTF.

This clonotype has at least ten counts. The rearrangement joins TRBV5-6 to TRBJ2-1, with 7 bases lining up with TRBD1. Germline V gene sequence: CDR1 SGHDT, CDR2 YYEEEE. After removal of 5 bases from V and 1 base from J, the junction contained 6 bases not matched to a gene. The CDR3 contains 15 residues. DNA for the CDR3: TGTGCCAGCAGGACACGGGACAGTTCCTACAATGAGCAGTTCTTC. This codes for CASRTRDSSYNEQFF. The full variable domain, rest sourced from reference TRBV5-6 and TRBJ2-1, is DAGVTQSPTHLIKTRGQQVTLRCSPKSGHDTVSWYQQALGQGPQFIFQYYEEEERQRGNFPDRFSGHQFPNYSSELNVNALLLGDSALYLCASRTRDSSYNEQFFGPGTRLTVL.

This clonotype has a handful of counts. The rearrangement joins TRBV2 to TRBJ2-5, with D possibly called TRBD1 or TRBD2 (5 bases each). The V end was cut by 2 bases, the J end by 7 bases, with 14 bases between. Germline CDR1 reads SNHLY; CDR2 reads FYNNEI. The CDR3 is 14 amino acids. CDR3 amino acids: CASSEQGPRGTQYF. The DNA of the CDR3 is TGTGCCAGCAGTGAACAGGGCCCGAGGGGGACCCAGTACTTC.

This clonotype came up many times. This sequence joins TRBV5-6 and TRBJ2-1, with unresolved D. Trimming removed 1 base at V and 0 bases at J, with 11 bases between. CDR1 is SGHDT, CDR2 YYEEEE, per germline. The CDR3 is made up of 16 amino acids. CDR3 residues: CASSLNRGSSYNEQFF. The CDR3 DNA sequence: TGTGCCAGCAGCTTGAATCGCGGTAGCTCCTACAATGAGCAGTTCTTC.

In this sample, this clonotype turned up many times. Here the CDR3 reads CASSLGASGGTDTQYF. In DNA form, the CDR3 reads TGTGCCAGCAGCTTAGGAGCTAGCGGGGGCACAGATACGCAGTATTTT. The chain carries TRBV7-8 and TRBJ2-3; 9 bases are a match to TRBD2. CDR1 is SGHVS and CDR2 is FQNEAQ in the germline V gene. J lost 1 base, V lost 1 base, and 3 bases had no gene match. The length of the CDR3 is 16 residues.

The V call is TRBV10-3, the J call TRBJ2-3; TRBD1 aligns across 7 bases. CDR1 is ENHRY, CDR2 SYGVKD, per germline. V dropped 6 bases and J dropped 2; count of bases not matched to a gene: 5. The CDR3 runs to 14 residues. This CDR3 reads CAIRKTGPTDTQYF. The DNA of the CDR3 is TGTGCCATCAGAAAGACAGGGCCCACAGATACGCAGTATTTT.

This chain connects TRBV12-3 or TRBV12-4 to TRBJ1-1; the D gene is possibly TRBD1 (6 bases). V lost 6 bases, J lost 0 bases, and 23 bases lay in between. The CDR3 is made up of 18 amino acids. DNA of the CDR3: TGTGCCAGCAGCACAGACGACACCGGGGGACACGTGAACACTGAAGCTTTCTTT. Its protein is CASSTDDTGGHVNTEAFF.

This clonotype has a handful of counts. The CDR3 nucleotides read TGTGCCAGCAGCCCCTCGGGACTAGACTCCTACGAGCAGTACTTC. It specifies CASSPSGLDSYEQYF. The V call is TRBV9, the J call TRBJ2-7, with 8 bases matching TRBD2. The CDR3 sequence is 15 residues long. V lost 4 bases to trimming and J lost 0 bases; unmatched junction nucleotides: 6. Germline V gene sequence: CDR1 SGDLS, CDR2 YYNGEE.

The table lists this clonotype with many counts. The chain uses TRBV10-3 and TRBJ1-6, with D perhaps matching TRBD1 (5 bases). The CDR3 covers 13 residues. V gave up 10 bases and J gave up 6 bases, with 13 bases separating them. Germline CDR1 reads ENHRY; CDR2 reads SYGVKD. CDR3 sequence (DNA): TGTGCCACCGCGAAGGGGCCTAATTCACCCCTCCACTTT. Translation gives CATAKGPNSPLHF.

This clonotype was recorded a few times. The V call is TRBV15, the J call TRBJ2-3; TRBD1 or TRBD2 may be the D gene (6 bases each). Trimming removed 7 bases from V and 3 bases from J, with 20 bases in between. Looked up from germline, CDR1 is LNHNV and CDR2 is YYDKDF (reference sequence). This CDR3 contains 16 residues. The CDR3 loop reads CATIRGGLATTDTQYF. The CDR3 bases are TGTGCCACCATCCGAGGGGGGCTGGCCACTACAGATACGCAGTATTTT.

The sample holds a few counts of this clonotype. V gene TRBV6-4 combines with J gene TRBJ2-1; 7 nucleotides match TRBD1. V lost 2 bases, J lost 11 bases, and 9 bases stayed unmatched. CDR1 is MRHNA, CDR2 SNTAGT, per germline. The CDR3 contains 14 residues. The CDR3 loop is CASSDGTAARKQFF. The CDR3 nucleotides are TGTGCCAGCAGTGACGGGACAGCGGCCCGAAAGCAGTTCTTC.

This clonotype has a count of ten or more. The chain is built from TRBV4-1 and TRBJ2-1; possibly TRBD1 or TRBD2 for D (6 bases each). V shed 6 bases and J shed 8 bases, with 8 bases lying between them. The CDR3 has 11 residues. Germline CDR1 is MGHRA and CDR2 is YSYEKL. The CDR3 DNA reads TGCGCCAGCAGTAGGGGGGATGAGCAGTTCTTC. Amino acids: CASSRGDEQFF.

The CDR3 nucleotides are TGTGCCAGCAATCTAAGTTCAGGGAGAACGAAGAACACCGGGGAGCTGTTTTTT. Amino acids: CASNLSSGRTKNTGELFF. The V gene is TRBV12-3 or TRBV12-4, the J gene TRBJ2-2; D could derive from TRBD1 or TRBD2 (5 bases each). The CDR3 totals 18 residues. The V end was cut by 7 bases, the J end by 1 base, with 22 bases between.

This sequence joins TRBV20-1 and TRBJ2-1; D gene ambiguous. V was clipped by 0 bases and J by 16 bases, with 16 bases between them. The CDR3 is 12 amino acids. The germline V gene has CDR1 DFQATT and CDR2 SNEGSKA (reference sequence). CDR3 nucleotide sequence: TGCAGTGCTAGAGAGAGACTCAAAGACGACTTCTTC. This encodes CSARERLKDDFF.

This chain links TRBV20-1 with TRBJ2-3; 16 bases match TRBD2. The V gene end was trimmed by 2 bases and the J gene end by 1 base; junction bases not matched to a gene: 6. CDR3 length: 18 residues. Germline V gene data show CDR1 as DFQATT and CDR2 as SNEGSKA (reference sequence). The CDR3 protein is CSARSPGLAGGGTDTQYF. CDR3 sequence (DNA): TGCAGTGCTAGATCCCCGGGACTAGCGGGGGGGGGCACAGATACGCAGTATTTT.

The V and J genes are TRBV2 and TRBJ2-2, with TRBD2 matching 14 bases. The CDR3 is 16 amino acids. The trim removed 6 bases at V and 2 bases at J, leaving 2 bases unmatched. CDR1 and CDR2 (germline): SNHLY, FYNNEI. CDR3 DNA sequence: TGTGCCAGCAGGGGGACTAGCGGGGGAAACACCGGGGAGCTGTTTTTT. Translating gives CASRGTSGGNTGELFF.

The rearrangement joins TRBV12-3 or TRBV12-4 to TRBJ2-4; D not certain. Trimming shortened V by 3 bases and J by 10 bases, and 10 bases separated the two germline ends. The CDR3 has 12 residues. The CDR3, as DNA: TGTGCCAGCAGTTTGGGGTCAATGATTCAGTACTTC. Protein product: CASSLGSMIQYF.

At least ten counts were recorded for this clonotype. V gene TRBV29-1 combines with J gene TRBJ1-1, with TRBD1 identical over 9 bases. CDR3 length equals 15 residues. The germline V gene has CDR1 SQVTM and CDR2 ANQGSEA. Trimming removed 6 bases from V and 1 base from J; junction bases left unmatched: 9. The CDR3 DNA reads as TGCAGCGTCGACCCCGGGACAGGGACGAACACTGAAGCTTTCTTT. Protein: CSVDPGTGTNTEAFF.

The V gene is TRBV2, the J gene TRBJ2-3; 15 bases map to TRBD2. Germline-derived CDR1 and CDR2 are SNHLY and FYNNEI. CDR3 length: 18 residues. J lost 5 bases, V lost 5 bases, and 11 bases had no gene match. CDR3 sequence reads: CASSSPYWTSGRVDTQYF. In DNA form, the CDR3 reads TGTGCCAGCAGTTCCCCCTACTGGACTAGCGGGAGGGTAGATACGCAGTATTTT.

This clonotype has more than one count but fewer than ten. V is TRBV2 and J is TRBJ1-5; D is uncertain. Germline CDR1 and CDR2: SNHLY and FYNNEI. Between the trimmed V and J ends, which lost 5 bases and 11 bases, there was a span of 19 bases. The CDR3 has 14 residues. The CDR3 DNA reads TGTGCCAGCAGTCTTCTGATTCAGGATAGGTCCCAGCATTTT. Translated: CASSLLIQDRSQHF.

This clonotype has a handful of counts. The genes are TRBV29-1 and TRBJ2-1, with a possible D match to TRBD2 (6 bases). CDR1 SQVTM and CDR2 ANQGSEA come from the germline V gene. V dropped 6 bases and J dropped 8 bases, with 14 bases sitting between them. This CDR3 has 12 residues. The CDR3, as DNA: TGCAGCGTCCCTCGAAAGCGGGATGAGCAGTTCTTC. Translation gives CSVPRKRDEQFF.

This clonotype has a handful of counts. The genes are TRBV12-3 or TRBV12-4 and TRBJ2-3; the match to TRBD2 covers 7 bases. Losses at the gene ends were 5 bases for V and 0 bases for J; bases not matched to a gene: 8. There are 16 residues in the CDR3. The DNA for the CDR3 is TGTGCCAGCAGTGCGGGAAGCGGGATTAGCACAGATACGCAGTATTTT. The encoded protein is CASSAGSGISTDTQYF.

This clonotype was seen ten or more times. The chain combines TRBV29-1 with TRBJ2-1, with 13 bases aligning to TRBD2. This CDR3 comprises 16 residues. Germline trimming cut 5 bases from V and 6 bases from J; bases unmatched to any gene: 10. The germline CDR1 and CDR2 sequences are SQVTM and ANQGSEA. The CDR3 DNA follows: TGCAGCGTTCCGGGACTAGCGGGAATAGGAGCCAATGAGCAGTTCTTC. This encodes CSVPGLAGIGANEQFF.

This clonotype was counted between two and nine times. The chain joins TRBV4-1 to TRBJ2-3; 8 nucleotides align to TRBD2. The V gene end was trimmed by 1 base and the J gene end by 2 bases; junction bases not matched to a gene: 5. Germline V CDR1 and CDR2: MGHRA, YSYEKL. CDR3 length: 16 residues. The CDR3 is CASSQVEAGATDTQYF. The CDR3 DNA is TGCGCCAGCAGCCAAGTCGAAGCGGGAGCCACAGATACGCAGTATTTT.

This sequence joins TRBV10-3 and TRBJ1-6; no firm D call. From germline, CDR1 is ENHRY and CDR2 SYGVKD. V was cut by 3 bases and J by 7 bases, with 10 bases left in between. The CDR3 runs 14 residues. This CDR3 reads CAISDPTDNSPLHF. As DNA, the CDR3 is TGTGCCATCAGTGACCCCACGGACAATTCACCCCTCCACTTT.

This clonotype came up a few times. V usage is TRBV12-3 or TRBV12-4 and J usage is TRBJ1-6; no firm D call. Between the trimmed V and J ends, which lost 5 bases and 0 bases, there was a span of 5 bases. The CDR3 runs 14 residues. This CDR3 reads CASSKDSYNSPLHF. In DNA form, the CDR3 reads TGTGCCAGCAGTAAAGACTCCTATAATTCACCCCTCCACTTT.

This chain joins TRBV21-1 and TRBJ1-3; the table assigns TRBD1, which was not confirmed against the DNA. TRBV21-1 is a pseudogene. The CDR3 is 16 residues long. The CDR3 here is CASTSDRASSGNTIYF. DNA of the CDR3: TGTGCCAGCACCTCCGACAGGGCTTCCTCTGGAAACACCATATATTTT.

This clonotype occurred a few times. The chain carries TRBV6-1 and TRBJ2-2; the D gene is possibly TRBD1 (7 bases). The CDR3 is 14 residues long. CDR1 MNHNS and CDR2 SASEGT come from the germline V gene. The ends were cut back, 9 bases at V and 6 bases at J, with 17 bases in the middle. Here the CDR3 DNA reads TGTGCCAGTACAGGGATCAGGGGGGCCGGGGAGCTGTTTTTT. Translation gives CASTGIRGAGELFF.

This clonotype was counted ten times or more. The chain recombines TRBV29-1 with TRBJ2-1; TRBD2 might be the D (5 bases). V was shortened by 4 bases and J by 0 bases, with 7 bases between the two germline ends. CDR3 length equals 13 residues. CDR1 and CDR2 from the germline V gene are SQVTM and ANQGSEA. DNA for the CDR3: TGCAGCGTTGCGGGGATCTCCTACAATGAGCAGTTCTTC. As protein: CSVAGISYNEQFF.